This T cell receptor (beta chain) was captured by sequencing in a study of cytomegalovirus exposure and HLA in healthy donors. Turning to the study itself: Sequencing of roughly 180 million T cells in an earlier analysis found roughly 120 million unique TCR beta sequences.

General study points: Fewer N-insertions (relative to the approximately 670-donor mean) were reportedly seen in an Asian-associated ancestry cluster in a later analysis.

Donors sampled were nominally healthy, though unrecorded immune exposures were likely. From germline, CDR1 is SGHDN and CDR2 FVKESK. The CDR3 is 16 amino acids. V was clipped by 4 bases and J by 2 bases, with 16 bases between them. Regarding this clone: What it recognizes is unknown.

In the PCR, 60 Vbeta and 13 Jbeta primers were used. Clones were sequenced by immunoSEQ multiplex PCR, and TCRdb holds only the in-frame ones, with some missing. The data show approximately 180,000 clones, about 73% seen once. The V and J genes are TRBV14 and TRBJ2-3; D might be TRBD1 (6 bases). Sequenced material: PBMCs. The TCR was taken from a woman between 50 and 59 years old in good health and CMV-seropositive. CDR3 amino acids: CASSRRTGTPTDTQYF. The DNA for the CDR3 is TGTGCCAGCAGCCGACGAACCGGGACACCCACAGATACGCAGTATTTT.